Sequencing of this T cell receptor (beta chain) was carried out in a study of neurological immune-mediated disorders. Study results and limitations: HTLV-1-associated myelopathy displayed the greatest TCR clonal expansion, and multiple sclerosis exhibited the smallest, lower than that of healthy controls.

Per germline, CDR1 SEHNR and CDR2 FQNEAQ (reference sequence). The CDR3 consists of 16 residues. The V end was cut by 1 base, the J end by 0 bases, with 11 bases between. Via MiXCR, TCRdb re-called the 5' RACE reads, giving one row per CDR3 protein. The table records about 50,000 distinct CDR3 sequences, about a tenth of them present only once. This clonotype was detected ten times or more. Its antigen is not identified. The sequence derives from a man in his 70s with HTLV-1-associated myelopathy (HAM/TSP). V and J are TRBV7-9 and TRBJ2-3; D not resolved. The sequenced sample was PBMCs. Here the CDR3 reads CASSLDVGGSTDTQYF. DNA for the CDR3: TGTGCCAGCAGCTTAGATGTGGGCGGTAGCACAGATACGCAGTATTTT. Complete variable domain (other parts from reference TRBV7-9 and TRBJ2-3): DTGVSQNPRHKITKRGQNVTFRCDPISEHNRLYWYRQTLGQGPEFLTYFQNEAQLEKSRLLSDRFSAERPKGSFSTLEIQRTEQGDSAMYLCASSLDVGGSTDTQYFGPGTRLTVL.